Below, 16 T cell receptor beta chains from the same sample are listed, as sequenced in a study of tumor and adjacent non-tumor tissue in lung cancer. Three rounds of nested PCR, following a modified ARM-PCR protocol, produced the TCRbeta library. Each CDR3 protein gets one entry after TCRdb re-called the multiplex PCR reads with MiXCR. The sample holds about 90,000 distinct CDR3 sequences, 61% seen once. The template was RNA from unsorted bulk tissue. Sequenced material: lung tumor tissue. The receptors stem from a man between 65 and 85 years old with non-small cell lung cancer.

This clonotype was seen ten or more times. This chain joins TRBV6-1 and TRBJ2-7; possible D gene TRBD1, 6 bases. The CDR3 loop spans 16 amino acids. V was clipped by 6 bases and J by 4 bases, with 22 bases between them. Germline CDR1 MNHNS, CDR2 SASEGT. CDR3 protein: CASRRRDRTENYEQYF. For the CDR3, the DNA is TGTGCCAGCAGGAGAAGGGATCGGACAGAGAATTACGAGCAGTACTTC.

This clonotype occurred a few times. The CDR3 here is CASSLDGGDTDTQYF. As DNA, the CDR3 is TGTGCCAGCAGCTTAGATGGGGGTGACACAGATACGCAGTATTTT. The rearrangement joins TRBV7-3 to TRBJ2-3, with D perhaps assigned TRBD1 or TRBD2 (5 bases each). There are 15 residues in the CDR3. Trimming stripped 2 bases from V and 2 bases from J, with 11 bases between. From germline, CDR1 is SGHTA and CDR2 FQGTGA.

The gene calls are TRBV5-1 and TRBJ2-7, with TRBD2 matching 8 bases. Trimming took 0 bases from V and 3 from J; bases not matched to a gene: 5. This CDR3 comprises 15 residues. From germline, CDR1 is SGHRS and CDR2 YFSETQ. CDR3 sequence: CASSLEDRGGYEQYF. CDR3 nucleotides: TGCGCCAGCAGCTTGGAAGATCGGGGGGGCTACGAGCAGTACTTC.

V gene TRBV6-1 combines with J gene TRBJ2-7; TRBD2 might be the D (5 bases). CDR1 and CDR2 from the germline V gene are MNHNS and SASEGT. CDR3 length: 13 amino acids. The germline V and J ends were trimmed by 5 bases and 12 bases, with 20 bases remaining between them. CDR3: CASSYGRDYEGYF. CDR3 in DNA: TGTGCCAGCAGTTACGGCAGAGACTACGAGGGGTACTTC.

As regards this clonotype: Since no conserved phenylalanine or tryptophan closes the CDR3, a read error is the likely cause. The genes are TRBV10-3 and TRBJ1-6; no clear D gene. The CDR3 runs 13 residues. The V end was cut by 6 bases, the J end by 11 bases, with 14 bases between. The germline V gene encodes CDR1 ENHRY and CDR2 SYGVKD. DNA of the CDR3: TGTGCCATCAGGGGCAACGGATATACACCCCTCCACTAT. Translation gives CAIRGNGYTPLHY.

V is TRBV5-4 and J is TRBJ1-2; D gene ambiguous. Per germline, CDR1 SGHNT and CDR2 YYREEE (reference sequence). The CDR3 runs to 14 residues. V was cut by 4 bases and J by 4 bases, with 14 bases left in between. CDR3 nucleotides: TGTGCCAGCAGCCTGGATGCGGCGGGCTATGGCTACACCTTC. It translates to CASSLDAAGYGYTF.

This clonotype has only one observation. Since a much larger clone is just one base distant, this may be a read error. CDR3 region: CARMDRGVAASYEQYF. DNA of the CDR3: TGTGCCAGAATGGACCGGGGGGTAGCGGCCTCCTACGAGCAGTACTTC. The genes are TRBV6-1 and TRBJ2-7, with 7 bases aligning to TRBD2. V gave up 9 bases and J gave up 0 bases; unmatched junction bases: 14. The CDR3 is made up of 16 amino acids. Germline-derived CDR1 and CDR2 are MNHNS and SASEGT.

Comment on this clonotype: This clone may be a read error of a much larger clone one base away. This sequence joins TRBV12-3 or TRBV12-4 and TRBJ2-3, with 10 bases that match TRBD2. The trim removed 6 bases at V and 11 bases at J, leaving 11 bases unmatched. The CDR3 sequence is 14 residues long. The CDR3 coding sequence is TGTGCCAGCAGCCAGACTAGCGGGCTCCTAAGGCAGTATTTT. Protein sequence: CASSQTSGLLRQYF.

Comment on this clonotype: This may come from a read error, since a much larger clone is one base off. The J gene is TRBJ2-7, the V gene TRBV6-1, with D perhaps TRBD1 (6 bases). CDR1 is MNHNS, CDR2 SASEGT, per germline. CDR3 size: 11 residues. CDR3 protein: CASSETSGVNF. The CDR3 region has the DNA TGTGCCAGCAGTGAGACGTCAGGGGTGAACTTC.

The CDR3: CAIRDPGQADSGNTIYF. The CDR3 nucleotides are TGTGCCATCAGGGATCCGGGACAGGCAGACTCTGGAAACACCATATATTTT. The rearrangement joins TRBV10-3 to TRBJ1-3; 8 positions match TRBD1. V was pared by 6 bases and J by 0 bases, with 10 bases of the junction left unmatched. This CDR3 has 17 residues. CDR1 and CDR2 (germline): ENHRY, SYGVKD.

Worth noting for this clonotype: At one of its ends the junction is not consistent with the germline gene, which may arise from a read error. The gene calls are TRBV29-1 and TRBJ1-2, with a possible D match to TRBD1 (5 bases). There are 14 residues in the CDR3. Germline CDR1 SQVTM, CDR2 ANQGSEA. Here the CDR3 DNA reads TGCAGCGTTGAGTTCGGGGCGGAGAACTATGCCTACACCTTC. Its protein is CSVEFGAENYAYTF.

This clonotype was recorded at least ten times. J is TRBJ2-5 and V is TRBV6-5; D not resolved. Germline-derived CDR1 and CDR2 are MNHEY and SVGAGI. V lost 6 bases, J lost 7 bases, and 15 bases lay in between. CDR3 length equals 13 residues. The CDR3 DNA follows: TGTGCCAGCAGCTACGACCTGAGAGGGACCCAGTACTTC. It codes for CASSYDLRGTQYF.

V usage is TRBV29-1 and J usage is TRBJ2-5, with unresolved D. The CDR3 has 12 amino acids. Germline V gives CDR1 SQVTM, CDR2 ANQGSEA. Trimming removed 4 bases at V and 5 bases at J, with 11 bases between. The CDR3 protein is CSVVTLRETQYF. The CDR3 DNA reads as TGCAGCGTTGTTACCCTCAGGGAGACCCAGTACTTC.

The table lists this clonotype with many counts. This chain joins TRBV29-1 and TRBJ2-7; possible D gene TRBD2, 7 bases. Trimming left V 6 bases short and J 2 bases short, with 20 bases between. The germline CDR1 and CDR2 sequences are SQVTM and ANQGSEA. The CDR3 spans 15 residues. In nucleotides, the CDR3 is TGCAGCGTAGTGGGGGGCAGCGGGGCTACCTACGAGCAGTACTTC. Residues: CSVVGGSGATYEQYF.

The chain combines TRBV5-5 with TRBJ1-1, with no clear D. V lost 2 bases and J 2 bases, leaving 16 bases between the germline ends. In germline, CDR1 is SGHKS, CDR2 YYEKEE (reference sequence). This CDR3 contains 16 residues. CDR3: CASSFENWNPNTEAFF. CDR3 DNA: TGTGCCAGCAGCTTCGAGAATTGGAATCCCAACACTGAAGCTTTCTTT.

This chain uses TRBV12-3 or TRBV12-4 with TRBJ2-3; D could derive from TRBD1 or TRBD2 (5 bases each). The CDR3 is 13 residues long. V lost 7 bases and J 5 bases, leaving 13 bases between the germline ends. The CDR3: CASNRRGGDTQYF. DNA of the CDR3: TGTGCCAGCAATCGCCGTGGGGGAGATACGCAGTATTTT.